Presented here are 15 T cell receptor beta chains from one specimen sequenced in a study of PD-1 blockade in classical Hodgkin lymphoma. As to time point: cycle 4 day 1 (C4D1), after less than 7 weeks of nivolumab. Every patient had relapsed following autologous stem cell transplantation, and cohorts differed in brentuximab vedotin exposure. Assay: immunoSEQ multiplex PCR; the TCRdb copy retains only in-frame clones and omits some. This table holds around 50,000 clones, about 90% found once. Here the sequenced sample was peripheral blood mononuclear cells (PBMCs), taken before the fourth cycle of nivolumab. These receptors all stem from a human donor with classical Hodgkin lymphoma.

This clone appeared once. The rearrangement joins TRBV19 to TRBJ2-4; D might be TRBD1 or TRBD2, each matching 6 bases. The V end lost 1 base, the J end lost 7 bases, and 11 bases lay between the germline ends. Germline V gene sequence: CDR1 LNHDA, CDR2 SQIVND (reference sequence). There are 14 residues in the CDR3. In nucleotides, the CDR3 is TGTGCCAGTAGTATAGGATCCGGGGGCAACATTCAGTACTTC. This encodes CASSIGSGGNIQYF.

Only a few counts were recorded for this clone. The chain employs TRBV25-1 and TRBJ1-2; D is ambiguous. Germline assignment: CDR1 MGHDK and CDR2 SYGVNS. The V end was cut by 8 bases, the J end by 5 bases, with 12 bases between. This CDR3 spans 12 amino acids. CDR3 loop: CASENPSYGYTF. The DNA for the CDR3 is TGTGCCAGCGAGAATCCGAGTTATGGCTACACCTTC.

The chain links TRBV9 to TRBJ2-7; unclear D gene. Germline assignment: CDR1 SGDLS and CDR2 YYNGEE. The CDR3 spans 13 residues. The V and J ends lost 0 bases and 6 bases respectively, with 10 bases between them. The CDR3: CASSVEVLSEQYF. CDR3 DNA: TGTGCCAGCAGCGTAGAGGTTCTCAGCGAGCAGTACTTC.

The chain recombines TRBV13 with TRBJ2-7, with D hard to call. The CDR3 is 14 residues long. V lost 11 bases and J lost 2, with 19 bases in between. Germline V gene data show CDR1 as PRHDT and CDR2 as FYEKMQ (reference sequence). This CDR3 reads CASPPEREPYEQYF. In DNA form, the CDR3 reads TGTGCCTCACCCCCCGAGAGAGAACCCTACGAGCAGTACTTC.

V is TRBV6-5 and J is TRBJ1-2; D remains unclear. Per germline, CDR1 MNHEY and CDR2 SVGAGI. This CDR3 comprises 14 residues. Trimming removed 4 bases from V and 1 base from J, with 10 bases in between. CDR3 region: CASSFGPVNYGYTF. In DNA form, the CDR3 reads TGTGCCAGCAGTTTCGGACCCGTTAACTATGGCTACACCTTC.

The chain carries TRBV5-4 and TRBJ2-7; a weak D match, TRBD1 (5 bases). This CDR3 is 14 amino acids long. With 2 bases removed from V and 3 bases from J, the gap between germline ends came to 12 bases. The germline V gene has CDR1 SGHNT and CDR2 YYREEE (reference sequence). The CDR3 region is CASSFEGADYEQYF. CDR3 nucleotide sequence: TGTGCCAGCAGCTTTGAAGGGGCGGACTACGAGCAGTACTTC.

The V and J genes are TRBV5-1 and TRBJ2-7, with D maybe TRBD1 (5 bases). This CDR3 spans 13 amino acids. The germline V gene encodes CDR1 SGHRS and CDR2 YFSETQ. V lost 4 bases and J 6 bases, leaving 14 bases between the germline ends. The CDR3 here is CASSLWLDSEQYF. The CDR3 bases are TGCGCCAGCAGCCTATGGTTAGACAGCGAGCAGTACTTC.

The V call is TRBV5-8, the J call TRBJ2-5; 13 bases line up with TRBD2. The CDR3 consists of 16 residues. V lost 3 bases to trimming and J lost 5 bases; unmatched junction nucleotides: 7. The germline CDR1 and CDR2 sequences are SGHTS and YDEGEE. In nucleotides, the CDR3 is TGTGCCAGCAGCTCCGGACTAGCGGGAGCAGGGGAGACCCAGTACTTC. Protein sequence: CASSSGLAGAGETQYF.

This clone appeared a few times. The chain couples TRBV10-3 to TRBJ1-2; 8 bases map to TRBD1. The CDR3 loop spans 14 amino acids. V was clipped by 5 bases and J by 6 bases; unmatched bases: 8. Germline V gene sequence: CDR1 ENHRY, CDR2 SYGVKD. CDR3 sequence: CAISPGQGRHGYTF. The CDR3 bases are TGTGCCATCAGTCCCGGACAGGGCAGGCATGGCTACACCTTC.

The chain recombines TRBV5-6 with TRBJ2-1; D perhaps matches TRBD2 (5 bases). This CDR3 is 15 amino acids long. Germline V gene sequence: CDR1 SGHDT, CDR2 YYEEEE. Trimming pared 4 bases from V and 1 base from J, leaving 12 bases between. In DNA form, the CDR3 reads TGTGCCAGCAGCATAGTGGACTCATCCTACAATGAGCAGTTCTTC. Its protein product is CASSIVDSSYNEQFF.

V gene TRBV6-5 combines with J gene TRBJ1-1; TRBD1 is a possible D gene (5 bases). CDR3 size: 11 residues. CDR1 and CDR2 from the germline V gene are MNHEY and SVGAGI. V dropped 7 bases and J dropped 8 bases, with 11 bases sitting between them. CDR3 in amino acids: CASTRGTEAFF. The DNA of the CDR3 is TGTGCCAGCACAAGGGGAACGGAAGCTTTCTTT.

The chain couples TRBV7-6 to TRBJ2-7; TRBD2 aligns across 7 bases. The germline V gene has CDR1 SGHVS and CDR2 FNYEAQ. The CDR3 is made up of 18 amino acids. J lost 2 bases, V lost 5 bases, and 18 bases had no gene match. CDR3: CASSPLAGGSGNTYEQYF. The CDR3, as DNA: TGTGCCAGCAGCCCCCTGGCGGGTGGAAGCGGGAACACCTACGAGCAGTACTTC.

This chain links TRBV10-3 with TRBJ2-4; TRBD2 aligns across 9 bases. The CDR3 length is 13 residues. Unmatched junction bases numbered 1, after V lost 5 bases and J lost 5 bases. Germline loops: CDR1 ENHRY, CDR2 SYGVKD. The CDR3 region has the DNA TGTGCCATCAGTCGGACTAGCGAAAACATTCAGTACTTC. Translation: CAISRTSENIQYF.

The genes are TRBV9 and TRBJ2-1; D gene ambiguous. Germline loops: CDR1 SGDLS, CDR2 YYNGEE. Trimming removed 0 bases at V and 7 bases at J, with 5 bases between. This CDR3 is 12 amino acids long. For the CDR3, the DNA is TGTGCCAGCAGCGTAGATTGGAATGAGCAGTTCTTC. Protein product: CASSVDWNEQFF.

Of note for this clone: The sample carries other DNA sequences with the same CDR3. The V call is TRBV9, the J call TRBJ1-4; perhaps TRBD1 as D (6 bases). In germline, CDR1 is SGDLS, CDR2 YYNGEE. Trimming left V 0 bases short and J 7 bases short, with 13 bases between. This CDR3 is built from 15 residues. The chain's CDR3 is CASSVAAGEGEKLFF. The CDR3 bases are TGTGCCAGCAGCGTAGCTGCAGGGGAGGGTGAAAAACTGTTTTTT.